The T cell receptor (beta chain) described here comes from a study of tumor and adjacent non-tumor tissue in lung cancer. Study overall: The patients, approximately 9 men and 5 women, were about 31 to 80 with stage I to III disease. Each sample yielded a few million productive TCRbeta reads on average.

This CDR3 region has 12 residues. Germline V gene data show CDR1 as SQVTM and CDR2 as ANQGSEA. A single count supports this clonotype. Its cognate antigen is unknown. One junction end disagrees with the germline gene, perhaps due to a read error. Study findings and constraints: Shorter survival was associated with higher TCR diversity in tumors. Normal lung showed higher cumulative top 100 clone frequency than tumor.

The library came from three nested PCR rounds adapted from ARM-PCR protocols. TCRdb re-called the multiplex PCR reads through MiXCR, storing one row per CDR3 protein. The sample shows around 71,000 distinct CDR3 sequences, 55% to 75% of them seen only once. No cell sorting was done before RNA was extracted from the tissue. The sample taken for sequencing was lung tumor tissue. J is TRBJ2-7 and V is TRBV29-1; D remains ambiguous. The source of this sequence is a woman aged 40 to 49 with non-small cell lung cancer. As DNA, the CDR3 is TGCAGGGTTGGAAGTATCAACCACGAGCAATACTTC. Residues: CRVGSINHEQYF.